This T cell receptor (beta chain) was found in a study of T-cell reconstitution after alpha-beta-depleted transplantation in children. The germline CDR1 and CDR2 sequences are DFQATT and SNEGSKA (reference sequence). The V end lost 3 bases, the J end lost 5 bases, and 10 bases lay between the germline ends. The CDR3 consists of 12 residues. Study-level points and caveats: Expanded clones from the graft, numbering several hundred, reportedly supplied alpha-beta T cells about two months after transplant. Diversity of TCRbeta at day 60 was high in some patients, arising from surviving recipient T cells and thymic progenitors.

In its sample, this clonotype was seen many times. The antigen remains unidentified. Unique molecular identifiers were incorporated when the TCRbeta library was constructed. TCRdb reprocessed the PCR reads via MiXCR and lists one record per CDR3 protein. Of 95,000 to 150,000 distinct CDR3 sequences listed, roughly 24% were seen once; the top ten hold roughly a tenth. The sample was PBMCs, mostly from graft donor cells, taken 180 days after TCRalphabeta/CD19-depleted stem cell transplant. The sequence came from a male patient aged 2 to 9 who had a stem cell transplant for chronic granulomatous disease, so the T cells may come from the graft donor. The genes are TRBV20-1 and TRBJ1-1; unclear D gene. The CDR3 region is CSARITATEAFF. The CDR3 DNA is TGCAGTGCTAGGATTACAGCAACTGAAGCTTTCTTT.